The 19 T cell receptor beta chains given below trace back to one sample, sequenced in a study of T cell responses to AZD1222 COVID-19 vaccine. The protocol was immunoSEQ multiplex PCR, while the TCRdb copy is restricted to in-frame clones and leaves out a portion. This table has about 150,000 clones, around 93% appearing once. The source material was peripheral blood, sampled on day 0 of AZD1222 vaccination. The receptors come from an adult in good health.

The chain has TRBV6-1 and TRBJ1-6, with D maybe TRBD1 (5 bases). CDR3 length: 16 residues. Looked up from germline, CDR1 is MNHNS and CDR2 is SASEGT. V was trimmed by 4 bases and J by 0 bases, leaving 10 bases between them. Written as DNA, the CDR3 is TGTGCCAGCAGTGGCCGACAGCGCTCCTATAATTCACCCCTCCACTTT. Translation gives CASSGRQRSYNSPLHF.

The chain recombines TRBV29-1 with TRBJ2-5, with D perhaps TRBD2 (6 bases). Trimming shortened V by 5 bases and J by 2 bases, and 9 bases separated the two germline ends. The germline gives CDR1 SQVTM, CDR2 ANQGSEA. The CDR3 contains 12 residues. The CDR3 DNA reads as TGCAGCGTTCGAGGAGGGCAAGAGACCCAGTACTTC. Translated: CSVRGGQETQYF.

The rearrangement joins TRBV4-1 to TRBJ1-6; TRBD1 agrees at 9 bases. Germline loops: CDR1 MGHRA, CDR2 YSYEKL. Unmatched junction bases numbered 16, after V lost 6 bases and J lost 10 bases. This CDR3 is 17 amino acids long. The CDR3 loop is CASRLIGGGQGGSPLHF. CDR3 DNA: TGCGCCAGCAGACTAATAGGGGGGGGACAGGGTGGATCACCCCTCCACTTT.

The rearrangement links TRBV30 to TRBJ1-6, with 9 bases aligning to TRBD1. The CDR3 has 14 residues. Germline lookup yields CDR1 GTSNPN and CDR2 SVGIG (reference sequence). The trim removed 3 bases at V and 7 bases at J, leaving 4 bases unmatched. The CDR3: CAWSRGQGNSPLHF. The DNA for the CDR3 is TGTGCCTGGAGCCGAGGACAGGGGAATTCACCCCTCCACTTT.

V usage is TRBV28 and J usage is TRBJ2-7; 9 nucleotides agree with TRBD2. CDR1 and CDR2 (germline): MDHEN, SYDVKM. V lost 3 bases, J lost 6 bases, and 9 bases stayed unmatched. The CDR3 consists of 15 residues. The CDR3 DNA reads TGTGCCAGCAGTTTGGGCGGGAGGGCCTTCGGCGAGCAGTACTTC. Its translation: CASSLGGRAFGEQYF.

V and J are TRBV7-9 and TRBJ1-1; possible D gene TRBD1, 6 bases. V was cut by 2 bases and J by 4 bases, with 14 bases left in between. Germline CDR1 and CDR2: SEHNR and FQNEAQ (reference sequence). This CDR3 has 15 residues. The CDR3 loop reads CASSLNPGVSTEAFF. The DNA of the CDR3 is TGTGCCAGCAGCTTAAACCCAGGGGTTAGCACTGAAGCTTTCTTT. Drawing the rest from reference TRBV7-9 and TRBJ1-1, the complete variable domain is DTGVSQNPRHKITKRGQNVTFRCDPISEHNRLYWYRQTLGQGPEFLTYFQNEAQLEKSRLLSDRFSAERPKGSFSTLEIQRTEQGDSAMYLCASSLNPGVSTEAFFGQGTRLTVV.

The genes are TRBV5-4 and TRBJ2-2; D might be TRBD1 (5 bases). Germline CDR1 reads SGHNT; CDR2 reads YYREEE (reference sequence). This CDR3 is 19 amino acids long. V was cut by 1 base and J by 3 bases, with 22 bases left in between. The CDR3 region has the DNA TGTGCCAGCAGCTTGCAGGAGTGGTCAGGGATCCCAGACACCGGGGAGCTGTTTTTT. It translates to CASSLQEWSGIPDTGELFF.

The chain combines TRBV7-8 with TRBJ2-7, with TRBD1 matching over 8 bases. Germline CDR1 is SGHVS and CDR2 is FQNEAQ. The CDR3 consists of 13 residues. Germline trimming cut 6 bases from V and 6 bases from J; bases unmatched to any gene: 7. The DNA of the CDR3 is TGTGCCAGCAGACCGGACAGGGTCGGCGAGCAGTACTTC. It codes for CASRPDRVGEQYF.

The gene calls are TRBV28 and TRBJ2-7; 11 bases are shared with TRBD1. Germline V lookup: CDR1 MDHEN, CDR2 SYDVKM. The CDR3 covers 15 residues. V trimming: 8 bases; J trimming: 3 bases; junction bases outside the gene matches: 9. The CDR3 DNA sequence: TGTGCCAGCTCCGCGCCAGGGACAGGGGGCTACGAGCAGTACTTC. It specifies CASSAPGTGGYEQYF.

The rearrangement uses TRBV11-2 and TRBJ2-2; 7 nucleotides line up with TRBD1. CDR3 length: 15 residues. The ends lost 1 base at V and 1 base at J; junction bases unmatched: 0. CDR1 is SGHAT, CDR2 FQNNGV, per germline. The chain's CDR3 is CASSLGDRNTGELFF. CDR3 bases: TGTGCCAGCAGCTTAGGGGACAGGAACACCGGGGAGCTGTTTTTT.

The chain couples TRBV10-3 to TRBJ1-1; no definite D call. Per germline, CDR1 ENHRY and CDR2 SYGVKD. The CDR3 contains 13 residues. Trimming left V 2 bases short and J 1 base short, with 5 bases between. In nucleotides, the CDR3 is TGTGCCATCAGTGAGGAAGAGAACACTGAAGCTTTCTTT. It specifies CAISEEENTEAFF.

V gene TRBV14 combines with J gene TRBJ2-1, with 13 bases that match TRBD2. The CDR3 runs 15 residues. Germline V gene data show CDR1 as SGHDN and CDR2 as FVKESK. The trim removed 4 bases at V and 6 bases at J, leaving 3 bases unmatched. CDR3 DNA: TGTGCCAGCAGCCGAGGGACTAGCGGGATCAATGAGCAGTTCTTC. It translates to CASSRGTSGINEQFF.

This clone was recorded only once. The chain links TRBV5-6 to TRBJ1-1, with D tentatively TRBD1 (6 bases). Germline CDR1 reads SGHDT; CDR2 reads YYEEEE. Trimming removed 3 bases from V and 4 bases from J, with 19 bases in between. This CDR3 contains 16 residues. CDR3 sequence reads: CASSSMDRLGPTEAFF. For the CDR3, the DNA is TGTGCCAGCAGCTCCATGGACAGACTAGGCCCCACTGAAGCTTTCTTT.

This clone was counted between two and nine times. The chain combines TRBV28 with TRBJ2-3; 12 bases align to TRBD1. Trimming at V came to 5 bases and at J to 3 bases, leaving 3 bases not matched to a gene. This CDR3 has 15 amino acids. Per germline, CDR1 MDHEN and CDR2 SYDVKM. The CDR3 is CASSVGQGATDTQYF. DNA for the CDR3: TGTGCCAGCAGTGTGGGACAGGGGGCGACAGATACGCAGTATTTT.

This clone was seen a single time. CDR3 bases: TGTGCCAGCAGTACCGGGACCGTCCCGTTCTTC. Its translation: CASSTGTVPFF. This chain uses TRBV2 with TRBJ2-1; D may correspond to TRBD1 or TRBD2 (5 bases each). In germline, CDR1 is SNHLY, CDR2 FYNNEI. The V gene lost 5 bases and the J gene lost 15 bases, with 14 bases spanning the gap. The CDR3 totals 11 residues.

The chain has TRBV30 and TRBJ2-5; 12 bases agree with TRBD2. V lost 3 bases and J lost 5; bases outside the gene matches: 16. The germline V gene encodes CDR1 GTSNPN and CDR2 SVGIG (reference sequence). The CDR3 consists of 18 residues. This CDR3 reads CAWSSLGLAGAWGETQYF. In DNA form, the CDR3 reads TGTGCCTGGAGCAGTCTGGGACTAGCGGGCGCATGGGGGGAGACCCAGTACTTC.

The chain recombines TRBV11-2 with TRBJ2-7, with TRBD1 matching 7 bases. CDR1 is SGHAT, CDR2 FQNNGV, per germline. J gave up 2 bases and V 2 bases, and 6 bases lay outside the gene matches. The CDR3 sequence is 15 residues long. The CDR3 DNA reads TGTGCCAGCAGCTTACTGACAGGGATAACCTACGAGCAGTACTTC. Translated, it gives CASSLLTGITYEQYF.

The chain recombines TRBV27 with TRBJ1-3; 7 bases match TRBD1. The J segment lost 1 base and the V segment lost 6 bases, leaving 6 bases of the junction unmatched. The CDR3 consists of 15 residues. CDR1 MNHEY and CDR2 SMNVEV come from the germline V gene (reference sequence). CDR3 sequence: CASRRDSSSGNTIYF. CDR3 DNA: TGTGCCAGCAGGAGGGACAGTTCGTCTGGAAACACCATATATTTT.

The chain joins TRBV25-1 to TRBJ1-2; 9 bases agree with TRBD1. The germline gives CDR1 MGHDK, CDR2 SYGVNS. V gave up 4 bases and J gave up 6 bases; unmatched junction bases: 6. CDR3 length equals 14 residues. The CDR3 DNA is TGTGCCAGCAGTGTTCCCGGGACAGGGAATGGCTACACCTTC. Amino acids: CASSVPGTGNGYTF.